This entry lists 31 T cell receptor beta chains sequenced from one sample in a study of CD8+CD57+ T cells in acquired aplastic anemia (dated by TCRdb to 2017 to 2018). The patients picked for sequencing were ones in whom flow cytometry had shown an expansion of CD8+CD57+ cells. TCRdb shows the sequencer as Illumina HiSeq 2000. TCR beta VDJ combination and CDR3 sequence profiling used genomic DNA as the template. TCRdb's own reprocessing of the public reads used fastp at Q25 and MiXCR and kept productive beta chains. Identical CDR3 proteins give one entry, which carries the most common genes and DNA. The sample table holds about 150,000 distinct CDR3 sequences, of which 40% to 55% were seen once. The ten largest clonotypes hold 3.2% of the sample. The sequenced material came from sorted CD4+, CD8+, or CD8+CD57+ T cells (not recorded which) from PBMCs. These receptors originate from a human donor with aplastic anemia.

This clonotype occurred many times. This chain connects TRBV6-6 to TRBJ2-5, with a possible D match to TRBD1 (5 bases). Germline values: CDR1 MNHNY, CDR2 SVGAGI (reference sequence). The CDR3 length is 13 residues. V was clipped by 2 bases and J by 3 bases, with 7 bases between them. The CDR3 region has the DNA TGTGCCAGCAGTTACGCAGGGAAAGAGACCCAGTACTTC. This sequence encodes CASSYAGKETQYF.

This clonotype was seen a handful of times. The chain links TRBV19 to TRBJ2-3; the D gene could be TRBD1 or TRBD2 (5 bases each). This CDR3 spans 13 amino acids. V was pared by 11 bases and J by 3 bases, with 15 bases between. Per germline, CDR1 LNHDA and CDR2 SQIVND (reference sequence). CDR3 sequence: CAGSSGQTDTQYF. CDR3 bases: TGTGCCGGGTCATCGGGGCAGACAGATACGCAGTATTTT.

This clonotype was seen ten or more times. This sequence joins TRBV7-8 and TRBJ2-1; a possible D gene is TRBD1 (6 bases). There are 15 residues in the CDR3. Germline assignment: CDR1 SGHVS and CDR2 FQNEAQ. With 6 bases removed from V and 10 bases from J, the gap between germline ends came to 22 bases. The CDR3 spells CASRPAGTTGGEQFF. CDR3 coding DNA: TGTGCCAGCAGGCCTGCCGGGACAACGGGCGGGGAGCAGTTCTTC.

CDR3 in amino acids: CSYAGSSYNEQFF. CDR3 sequence (DNA): TGCAGCTATGCGGGGAGCTCCTACAATGAGCAGTTCTTC. This rearrangement joins TRBV29-1 to TRBJ2-1; weak D call: TRBD2 (6 bases). Germline CDR1 SQVTM, CDR2 ANQGSEA. The V and J ends lost 8 bases and 0 bases respectively, with 11 bases between them. The CDR3 is made up of 13 amino acids.

In its sample, this clonotype was seen many times. The genes are TRBV9 and TRBJ1-2, with D possibly matching TRBD1 (6 bases). From germline, CDR1 is SGDLS and CDR2 YYNGEE. Trimming left V 3 bases short and J 6 bases short, with 21 bases between. The CDR3 extends over 16 amino acids. CDR3 sequence (DNA): TGTGCCAGCAGCGCGGTATCGTGGGGGGCCGGGAATGGCTACACCTTC. Protein product: CASSAVSWGAGNGYTF.

There are many counts of this clonotype. The chain carries TRBV9 and TRBJ1-4, with 12 bases fitting TRBD1. The germline V gene has CDR1 SGDLS and CDR2 YYNGEE. Unmatched junction bases numbered 5, after V lost 4 bases and J lost 7 bases. The CDR3 sequence is 15 residues long. The CDR3 bases are TGTGCCAGCAGCCTGGGACAGGGGGCAGGTGAAAAACTGTTTTTT. It encodes CASSLGQGAGEKLFF.

This chain joins TRBV19 and TRBJ2-7; 9 nucleotides match TRBD1. In germline, CDR1 is LNHDA, CDR2 SQIVND (reference sequence). The CDR3 loop spans 13 amino acids. Trimming cost V 6 bases and J 6 bases; bases outside gene matches: 6. In DNA, the CDR3 is TGTGCCAGTAGGGGGACAGGGACCTTCGAGCAGTACTTC. Translation gives CASRGTGTFEQYF.

The chain is built from TRBV24-1 and TRBJ2-1; TRBD1 matches at 9 bases. CDR1 and CDR2 (germline): KGHDR, SFDVKD. With V trimmed by 4 bases and J by 16 bases, 7 bases remained unmatched. The CDR3 is made up of 12 amino acids. The CDR3 DNA follows: TGTGCCACCAGTGACACCGGGACAGGGTTTTTCTTC. Translation: CATSDTGTGFFF.

The CDR3 bases are TGCACCGGTAGGGGGGCAGGCCAAGAGACCCAGTACTTC. This gives the protein CTGRGAGQETQYF. This chain links TRBV29-1 with TRBJ2-5; D possibly uses TRBD1 or TRBD2 (6 bases each). Germline V gives CDR1 SQVTM, CDR2 ANQGSEA. This CDR3 spans 13 amino acids. Drawing the rest from reference TRBV29-1 and TRBJ2-5, the complete variable domain is SAVISQKPSRDICQRGTSLTIQCQVDSQVTMMFWYRQQPGQSLTLIATANQGSEATYESGFVIDKFPISRPNLTFSTLTVSNMSPEDSSIYLCTGRGAGQETQYFGPGTRLLVL.

This chain uses TRBV9 with TRBJ2-3; 8 positions match TRBD2. CDR1 is SGDLS, CDR2 YYNGEE, per germline. The length of the CDR3 is 14 residues. In DNA form, the CDR3 reads TGTGGCCCCGCCGGCGGGAGGCCTACAGATACGCAGTATTTT. Translating gives CGPAGGRPTDTQYF.

As to this clonotype: A much larger clone sits a single nucleotide away, making a read error possible. The rearrangement joins TRBV5-1 to TRBJ2-1, with D unclear. CDR1 is SGHRS and CDR2 is YFSETQ in the germline V gene. The CDR3 is 16 residues long. The CDR3 sequence: CASSSGLTSSYNEPFF. The CDR3 nucleotides are TGCGCCAGCAGTTCAGGTCTCACGAGCTCCTACAATGAGCCGTTCTTC.

This clonotype has just a few counts. The chain links TRBV7-6 to TRBJ1-4; D is undetermined. The CDR3 extends over 14 amino acids. The V end was cut by 5 bases, the J end by 6 bases, with 13 bases between. Germline lookup yields CDR1 SGHVS and CDR2 FNYEAQ. The DNA for the CDR3 is TGTGCCAGCAGCCGCGACACGGGGTATGAAAAACTGTTTTTT. Translated, it gives CASSRDTGYEKLFF.

This clonotype was counted ten times or more. The chain carries TRBV5-1 and TRBJ1-2; D might be TRBD1 (5 bases). Trimming took off 0 bases at V and 3 bases at J, with 9 bases between the two ends. Germline lookup yields CDR1 SGHRS and CDR2 YFSETQ. The CDR3 is 14 amino acids. CDR3 region: CASSLAGTDYGYTF. DNA for the CDR3: TGCGCCAGCAGCTTGGCCGGGACGGACTATGGCTACACCTTC. Full variable domain (remainder filled in from reference TRBV5-1 and TRBJ1-2): KAGVTQTPRYLIKTRGQQVTLSCSPISGHRSVSWYQQTPGQGLQFLFEYFSETQRNKGNFPGRFSGRQFSNSRSEMNVSTLELGDSALYLCASSLAGTDYGYTFGSGTRLTVV.

This clonotype was detected once. The genes are TRBV11-1 and TRBJ1-3, with D maybe TRBD1 (6 bases). This CDR3 is 16 amino acids long. The germline gives CDR1 SGHAT, CDR2 FQDESV (reference sequence). V lost 1 base and J lost 2, with 12 bases in between. In DNA form, the CDR3 reads TGTGCCAGCAGCTTAGAAGGGACATCCCCTGGAAACACCATATATTTT. Residues: CASSLEGTSPGNTIYF.

This clonotype occurred a few times. This may arise from a read error, as a much more abundant clone is one base away. This chain connects TRBV7-9 to TRBJ1-2; tentative D call: TRBD1 (6 bases). The CDR3 has 14 amino acids. Germline V gene data show CDR1 as SEHNR and CDR2 as FQNEAQ (reference sequence). This CDR3 is CAGSLSGGSAGYTF. The CDR3 bases are TGTGCCGGCAGCTTATCGGGGGGCTCCGCTGGCTACACCTTC. Drawing the rest from reference TRBV7-9 and TRBJ1-2, the complete variable domain is DTGVSQNPRHKITKRGQNVTFRCDPISEHNRLYWYRQTLGQGPEFLTYFQNEAQLEKSRLLSDRFSAERPKGSFSTLEIQRTEQGDSAMYLCAGSLSGGSAGYTFGSGTRLTVV.

V is TRBV2 and J is TRBJ2-3; D unresolved. From germline, CDR1 is SNHLY and CDR2 FYNNEI. The V end lost 3 bases, the J end lost 6 bases, and 7 bases lay between the germline ends. CDR3 size: 12 residues. CDR3 residues: CASSEARDTQYF. The DNA of the CDR3 is TGTGCCAGCAGTGAGGCGCGGGATACGCAGTATTTT.

This clonotype was seen a handful of times. The V call is TRBV7-2, the J call TRBJ2-7, with 10 bases fitting TRBD1. Looked up from germline, CDR1 is SGHTA and CDR2 is FQGNSA. CDR3 length: 14 residues. V was clipped by 5 bases and J by 2 bases; unmatched bases: 3. The CDR3 DNA reads TGTGCCAGCAGCGCCGGGACAGGGGCCTACGAGCAGTACTTC. This sequence encodes CASSAGTGAYEQYF.

This clonotype was seen repeatedly, ten times or more. The V and J genes are TRBV20-1 and TRBJ2-6; unclear D gene. V was pared by 0 bases and J by 0 bases, with 6 bases between. The CDR3 loop spans 15 amino acids. From germline, CDR1 is DFQATT and CDR2 SNEGSKA (reference sequence). This chain's CDR3 is CSAREFSSGANVLTF. CDR3 coding DNA: TGCAGTGCTAGAGAGTTCAGCTCTGGGGCCAACGTCCTGACTTTC.

At least ten counts were recorded for this clonotype. The CDR3 is CAAKGPGGSPLHF. The CDR3 DNA reads TGTGCCGCTAAAGGACCCGGGGGATCACCCCTCCACTTT. V gene TRBV28 combines with J gene TRBJ1-6; possibly TRBD1 for D (5 bases). Germline assignment: CDR1 MDHEN and CDR2 SYDVKM. This CDR3 comprises 13 residues. Trimming removed 11 bases from V and 10 bases from J, with 18 bases in between.

The chain is built from TRBV15 and TRBJ2-1; no clear D. This CDR3 comprises 12 residues. The germline gives CDR1 LNHNV, CDR2 YYDKDF (reference sequence). V was pared by 0 bases and J by 10 bases, with 7 bases between. The CDR3 bases are TGTGCCACCAGCAGAGATACGGCCGAGCAGTTCTTC. Translating it yields CATSRDTAEQFF. Looking up the rest from reference TRBV15 and TRBJ2-1 gives the full variable domain: DAMVIQNPRYQVTQFGKPVTLSCSQTLNHNVMYWYQQKSSQAPKLLFHYYDKDFNNEADTPDNFQSRRPNTSFCFLDIRSPGLGDTAMYLCATSRDTAEQFFGPGTRLTVL.

This clonotype has more than one count but fewer than ten. CDR3 loop: CASSFTGASGNTIYF. DNA for the CDR3: TGCGCCAGCAGCTTTACAGGGGCCTCTGGAAACACCATATATTTT. V usage is TRBV5-1 and J usage is TRBJ1-3; 7 bases map to TRBD1. The CDR3 extends over 15 amino acids. V lost 2 bases, J lost 0 bases, and 2 bases stayed unmatched. Looked up from germline, CDR1 is SGHRS and CDR2 is YFSETQ.

The V and J genes are TRBV25-1 and TRBJ2-3; 9 bases match TRBD1. The CDR3 is 18 residues long. Germline V gene lookup returns CDR1 MGHDK and CDR2 SYGVNS. V trimming: 4 bases; J trimming: 7 bases; junction bases outside the gene matches: 18. The CDR3 bases are TGTGCCAGCAGTGCTAGGGGAAACGGGACAGGGAAACGCCATACGCAGTATTTT. Its protein product is CASSARGNGTGKRHTQYF. The full variable domain, with the rest looked up from reference TRBV25-1 and TRBJ2-3, is EADIYQTPRYLVIGTGKKITLECSQTMGHDKMYWYQQDPGMELHLIHYSYGVNSTEKGDLSSESTVSRIRTEHFPLTLESARPSHTSQYLCASSARGNGTGKRHTQYFGPGTRLTVL.

This clonotype showed up just a few times. A much bigger clone sits one base away, suggesting this may be a read error. This chain uses TRBV6-1 with TRBJ2-7; tentatively, D is TRBD1 (6 bases). Germline loops: CDR1 MNHNS, CDR2 SASEGT. Trimming removed 8 bases from V and 2 bases from J, with 16 bases in between. This CDR3 contains 14 residues. CDR3 in DNA: TGTGCCAGCGAGGGACGGGACATAGCCTACGAGCAGTACGTC. Its protein product is CASEGRDIAYEQYV.

The chain is built from TRBV2 and TRBJ2-3; D might be TRBD1 (6 bases). The CDR3 runs 16 residues. V lost 3 bases, J lost 0 bases, and 13 bases lay in between. CDR1 and CDR2 (germline): SNHLY, FYNNEI. The CDR3 protein is CASSETRGPSTDTQYF. The CDR3 bases are TGTGCCAGCAGTGAGACCAGGGGCCCTAGCACAGATACGCAGTATTTT.

The CDR3 is CATSRDLGELETQYF. The DNA of the CDR3 is TGTGCCACCAGCAGAGATTTAGGGGAACTTGAGACCCAGTACTTC. V usage is TRBV15 and J usage is TRBJ2-5, with a weak D call TRBD1 (5 bases). Germline-derived CDR1 and CDR2 are LNHNV and YYDKDF (reference sequence). Between the trimmed V and J ends, which lost 0 bases and 5 bases, there was a span of 13 bases. This CDR3 has 15 residues. Looking up the rest from reference TRBV15 and TRBJ2-5 gives the full variable domain: DAMVIQNPRYQVTQFGKPVTLSCSQTLNHNVMYWYQQKSSQAPKLLFHYYDKDFNNEADTPDNFQSRRPNTSFCFLDIRSPGLGDTAMYLCATSRDLGELETQYFGPGTRLLVL.

Details on this clonotype: Sequence at one end of the junction differs from germline and may be a read error. The V call is TRBV6-2 or TRBV6-3, the J call TRBJ2-7; D perhaps matches TRBD2 (7 bases). There are 14 residues in the CDR3. In germline, CDR1 is MNHEY, CDR2 SVGEGT. CDR3 nucleotides: TGTGCCAGCAGGCGGGGGCCCAACACCGGGGAGCTGTACTTC. Amino acid sequence: CASRRGPNTGELYF.

The rearrangement joins TRBV5-1 to TRBJ1-1; D is uncertain. Trimming removed 0 bases at V and 5 bases at J, with 5 bases between. This CDR3 region has 12 residues. The germline V gene encodes CDR1 SGHRS and CDR2 YFSETQ. CDR3 coding DNA: TGCGCCAGCAGCTTGGATTTGACTGAAGCTTTCTTT. Protein: CASSLDLTEAFF.

This clonotype was observed at least ten times. This chain connects TRBV19 to TRBJ2-5, with 7 nucleotides matching TRBD2. Trimming at V came to 3 bases and at J to 3 bases, leaving 4 bases not matched to a gene. Germline CDR1 reads LNHDA; CDR2 reads SQIVND (reference sequence). The CDR3 has 14 residues. CDR3 loop: CASSISAGEETQYF. The CDR3 coding sequence is TGTGCCAGTAGTATTTCGGCGGGAGAAGAGACCCAGTACTTC.

This clonotype was recorded a few times. The gene calls are TRBV15 and TRBJ2-5; D may match TRBD1 or TRBD2 (5 bases each). The CDR3 length is 14 residues. Germline lookup yields CDR1 LNHNV and CDR2 YYDKDF (reference sequence). V was cut by 10 bases and J by 1 base, with 16 bases left in between. CDR3 DNA sequence: TGTGCCATTCCTAAAGAGGGGTGCCAAGAGACCCAGTACTTC. Its protein product is CAIPKEGCQETQYF.

The chain carries TRBV10-2 and TRBJ2-3; 9 positions agree with TRBD1. J lost 3 bases, V lost 8 bases, and 12 bases had no gene match. Germline lookup yields CDR1 WSHSY and CDR2 SAAADI. CDR3 length: 16 amino acids. CDR3 region: CASGASQGAGTDTQYF. CDR3 bases: TGCGCCAGCGGAGCATCACAGGGGGCAGGTACAGATACGCAGTATTTT.

The chain has TRBV11-1 and TRBJ1-1, with TRBD1 identical over 9 bases. CDR3 size: 16 residues. Per the germline V gene, CDR1 is SGHAT and CDR2 is FQDESV (reference sequence). The V segment lost 5 bases and the J segment 5 bases; nucleotides outside the gene matches: 12. The CDR3 is CASSVLGTGSTTEAFF. CDR3 nucleotides: TGTGCCAGCAGCGTCCTTGGGACAGGGTCAACAACTGAAGCTTTCTTT.